These T cell receptor beta chains were read from a single sample in a study of blood T cell repertoires in COVID-19. Sequencing used immunoSEQ multiplex PCR; TCRdb keeps in-frame clones, though not all of them. The sample has a few hundred thousand clones, about 91% seen once. The material sequenced was PBMCs or T cells enriched from blood (not recorded which). Source of these receptors: a woman aged 40 to 50 who had recovered from COVID-19. The CDR3 runs from the conserved cysteine through the conserved F or W. The D gene is left open where the match is weak. Clone size is given for some rows only: seen once, a few or many times, or a class if the clone is expanded.

v_call: TRBV18
clone_size: NA
d_call: NA
j_call: TRBJ2-3
cdr3_length: 13
cdr3_aa: CASSPQEGGTQYF
cdr3_nt: TGTGCCAGCTCACCTCAGGAAGGGGGTACGCAGTATTTT

v_call: TRBV5-1
clone_size: NA
d_call: NA
j_call: TRBJ2-1
cdr3_length: 15
cdr3_aa: CASSFDSGRHNEQFF
cdr3_nt: TGCGCCAGCAGCTTCGATAGCGGAAGACACAATGAGCAGTTCTTC

v_call: TRBV5-1
clone_size: NA
d_call: TRBD1
j_call: TRBJ2-2
cdr3_length: 15
cdr3_aa: CASSTQGAGTGELFF
cdr3_nt: TGCGCCAGCAGCACACAGGGGGCCGGCACCGGGGAGCTGTTTTTT

v_call: TRBV5-4
clone_size: NA
d_call: NA
j_call: TRBJ2-5
cdr3_length: 17
cdr3_aa: CASSLPVFGGVGETQYF
cdr3_nt: TGTGCCAGCAGCCTCCCGGTCTTCGGGGGAGTAGGGGAGACCCAGTACTTC

v_call: TRBV5-5
clone_size: NA
d_call: TRBD1
j_call: TRBJ1-6
cdr3_length: 17
cdr3_aa: CASSLAGTDSTNSPLHF
cdr3_nt: TGTGCCAGCAGCTTGGCGGGGACAGATTCTACTAATTCACCCCTCCACTTT

v_call: TRBV5-4
clone_size: NA
d_call: TRBD2
j_call: TRBJ2-7
cdr3_length: 14
cdr3_aa: CASTRAGGRNEQYF
cdr3_nt: TGTGCCAGTACCCGAGCGGGGGGGCGCAACGAGCAGTACTTC

v_call: TRBV6-5
clone_size: once
d_call: NA
j_call: TRBJ2-3
cdr3_length: 15
cdr3_aa: CASSDLDYSTDTQYF
cdr3_nt: TGTGCCAGCAGCGATCTGGACTATAGCACAGATACGCAGTATTTT

v_call: TRBV7-8
clone_size: NA
d_call: TRBD2
j_call: TRBJ2-7
cdr3_length: 16
cdr3_aa: CASSLVTGGLPYEQYF
cdr3_nt: TGTGCCAGCAGCTTAGTTACGGGAGGCCTACCCTACGAGCAGTACTTC

v_call: TRBV6-5
clone_size: NA
d_call: NA
j_call: TRBJ2-1
cdr3_length: 13
cdr3_aa: CASSYVGAREQFF
cdr3_nt: TGTGCCAGCAGTTACGTGGGGGCGAGGGAGCAGTTCTTC

v_call: TRBV19
clone_size: NA
d_call: NA
j_call: TRBJ2-2
cdr3_length: 13
cdr3_aa: CASTREWSGELFF
cdr3_nt: TGTGCCAGTACTCGGGAGTGGAGCGGGGAGCTGTTTTTT

v_call: TRBV4-1
clone_size: once
d_call: NA
j_call: TRBJ1-2
cdr3_length: 13
cdr3_aa: CASSQAGNYGYTF
cdr3_nt: TGCGCCAGCAGCCAAGCAGGGAACTATGGCTACACCTTC

v_call: TRBV7-9
clone_size: NA
d_call: NA
j_call: TRBJ1-2
cdr3_length: 15
cdr3_aa: CASSLDREIMRGYTF
cdr3_nt: TGTGCCAGCAGCTTAGACAGGGAGATCATGAGAGGCTACACCTTC

v_call: TRBV20-1
clone_size: NA
d_call: NA
j_call: TRBJ1-2
cdr3_length: 9
cdr3_aa: CSGTGRYTF
cdr3_nt: TGCAGTGGCACAGGGCGCTACACCTTC

v_call: TRBV7-9
clone_size: NA
d_call: NA
j_call: TRBJ2-7
cdr3_length: 14
cdr3_aa: CASSLVEGWYEQYF
cdr3_nt: TGTGCCAGCAGCTTAGTGGAGGGGTGGTACGAGCAGTACTTC

v_call: TRBV30
clone_size: NA
d_call: NA
j_call: TRBJ1-4
cdr3_length: 13
cdr3_aa: CAWRLGAGEKLFF
cdr3_nt: TGTGCCTGGAGGCTAGGGGCTGGGGAAAAACTGTTTTTT

v_call: TRBV7-3
clone_size: NA
d_call: TRBD2
j_call: TRBJ2-1
cdr3_length: 15
cdr3_aa: CASSSGLAGYNEQFF
cdr3_nt: TGTGCCAGCAGCTCCGGACTAGCGGGCTACAATGAGCAGTTCTTC

v_call: TRBV20-1
clone_size: NA
d_call: NA
j_call: TRBJ2-1
cdr3_length: 17
cdr3_aa: CSASFTKRSLSYNEQFF
cdr3_nt: TGCAGTGCTAGTTTTACCAAGAGGAGCCTCTCCTACAATGAGCAGTTCTTC

v_call: TRBV11-2
clone_size: NA
d_call: NA
j_call: TRBJ2-7
cdr3_length: 15
cdr3_aa: CASSLPLSISYEQYF
cdr3_nt: TGTGCCAGCAGCCTACCTCTTAGCATCAGCTACGAGCAGTACTTC

v_call: TRBV12-3/TRBV12-4
clone_size: NA
d_call: TRBD1
j_call: TRBJ1-5
cdr3_length: 12
cdr3_aa: CASSTLQGVGHF
cdr3_nt: TGTGCCAGCAGTACACTACAGGGGGTTGGGCATTTT

v_call: TRBV7-3
clone_size: NA
d_call: NA
j_call: TRBJ1-1
cdr3_length: 15
cdr3_aa: CASSLTPTVNTEAFF
cdr3_nt: TGTGCCAGCAGCCTAACGCCGACAGTGAACACTGAAGCTTTCTTT

v_call: TRBV29-1
clone_size: few
d_call: NA
j_call: TRBJ1-1
cdr3_length: 12
cdr3_aa: CSAGVDVTEAFF
cdr3_nt: TGCAGCGCAGGGGTTGACGTAACTGAAGCTTTCTTT

v_call: TRBV24-1
clone_size: NA
d_call: TRBD2
j_call: TRBJ2-1
cdr3_length: 17
cdr3_aa: CATSDGLAGGRYNEQFF
cdr3_nt: TGTGCCACCAGTGATGGTCTAGCGGGGGGCCGATACAATGAGCAGTTCTTC

v_call: TRBV15
clone_size: NA
d_call: NA
j_call: TRBJ2-5
cdr3_length: 15
cdr3_aa: CATSRDSGGHETQYF
cdr3_nt: TGTGCCACCAGCAGAGATTCCGGGGGGCATGAGACCCAGTACTTC

v_call: TRBV7-3
clone_size: NA
d_call: TRBD1
j_call: TRBJ2-3
cdr3_length: 14
cdr3_aa: CASSPTGVADTQYF
cdr3_nt: TGTGCCAGCAGCCCCACAGGGGTAGCAGATACGCAGTATTTT

v_call: TRBV4-2
clone_size: NA
d_call: NA
j_call: TRBJ1-2
cdr3_length: 14
cdr3_aa: CASSLNRDIYGYTF
cdr3_nt: TGTGCCAGCAGCCTAAACCGGGACATCTATGGCTACACCTTC